Shown below are 18 T cell receptor beta chains from a single sample sequenced in a study of T-cell reconstitution after alpha-beta-depleted transplantation in children. Unique molecular identifiers were used in preparing the TCRbeta library. TCRdb called the PCR reads again in MiXCR, with one record for every CDR3 protein. The sample contains approximately 500,000 distinct CDR3 sequences, 8% to 11% of which appear only once. This specimen consisted of PBMCs, obtained before TCRalphabeta/CD19-depleted stem cell transplant. The receptor source for this set is a child aged 2 to 15 with inherited bone marrow failure, due to receive a stem cell transplant.

In this sample, this clonotype turned up many times. The rearrangement uses TRBV6-5 and TRBJ2-7; D is possibly TRBD1 (5 bases). The CDR3 totals 14 residues. The V gene lost 0 bases and the J gene lost 6 bases, with 12 bases spanning the gap. Germline lookup yields CDR1 MNHEY and CDR2 SVGAGI. In nucleotides, the CDR3 is TGTGCCAGCAGTTACTCTGGACAAAGTGGCGAGCAGTACTTC. Amino acid sequence: CASSYSGQSGEQYF.

This rearrangement joins TRBV11-2 to TRBJ2-1; D remains unclear. CDR1 is SGHAT, CDR2 FQNNGV, per germline. The CDR3 loop spans 15 amino acids. The V end was cut by 0 bases, the J end by 4 bases, with 10 bases between. CDR3 amino acids: CASSLELPEYNEQFF. Here the CDR3 DNA reads TGTGCCAGCAGCTTAGAACTCCCTGAATACAATGAGCAGTTCTTC.

This clonotype has a handful of counts. This chain uses TRBV21-1 with TRBJ2-3; TRBD2 is the table's D call, not checked against the DNA. TRBV21-1 is termed a pseudogene. The CDR3 length is 18 residues. The CDR3 sequence is CASVNMSGRAPGTDTQYF. The CDR3 DNA follows: TGTGCCAGCGTAAACATGAGCGGGAGGGCACCCGGCACAGATACGCAGTATTTT.

This clonotype was counted at least ten times. The chain links TRBV7-2 to TRBJ2-5; D unresolved. Germline values: CDR1 SGHTA, CDR2 FQGNSA. The CDR3 has 15 amino acids. The V end was cut by 5 bases, the J end by 2 bases, with 15 bases between. CDR3 sequence: CASSPRPSWQETQYF. Written as DNA, the CDR3 is TGTGCCAGCAGCCCCCGTCCCTCCTGGCAAGAGACCCAGTACTTC.

V gene TRBV30 combines with J gene TRBJ2-7; TRBD1 might be the D (7 bases). The V gene's germline CDR1 is GTSNPN and CDR2 SVGIG (reference sequence). V gave up 3 bases and J gave up 3 bases, with 15 bases separating them. CDR3 size: 14 residues. The CDR3 DNA reads TGTGCCTGGAGCACAGGGGCGGGGAACTACGAGCAGTACTTC. Translated: CAWSTGAGNYEQYF.

This clonotype was detected only a few times. The chain has TRBV4-2 and TRBJ1-4; D might be TRBD1 (6 bases). The CDR3 has 15 amino acids. Germline V gene data show CDR1 as LGHNA and CDR2 as YNFKEQ. Trimming left V 0 bases short and J 5 bases short, with 10 bases between. As DNA, the CDR3 is TGTGCCAGCAGCCAAGAGACAGGACTAAATGAAAAACTGTTTTTT. Protein product: CASSQETGLNEKLFF.

At least ten counts were recorded for this clonotype. V usage is TRBV18 and J usage is TRBJ2-7; the match to TRBD1 covers 8 bases. There are 15 residues in the CDR3. Germline CDR1 reads KGHSH; CDR2 reads LQKENI. Losses at the gene ends were 6 bases for V and 1 base for J; bases not matched to a gene: 8. The CDR3 DNA is TGTGCCAGCTCTTCGGACAGGGACTTGTCCTACGAGCAGTACTTC. It is translated as CASSSDRDLSYEQYF.

V is TRBV29-1 and J is TRBJ2-3; 7 positions match TRBD2. The V gene's germline CDR1 is SQVTM and CDR2 ANQGSEA. The trim removed 4 bases at V and 2 bases at J, leaving 3 bases unmatched. CDR3 length: 13 amino acids. The CDR3 spells CSVVAGYTDTQYF. DNA for the CDR3: TGCAGCGTTGTAGCGGGCTACACAGATACGCAGTATTTT.

This clonotype was detected ten times or more. The chain is built from TRBV10-1 and TRBJ2-7, with D tentatively TRBD1 or TRBD2 (5 bases each). There are 17 residues in the CDR3. In germline, CDR1 is WNHNN, CDR2 SYGVQD (reference sequence). Trimming pared 4 bases from V and 3 bases from J, leaving 22 bases between. The CDR3 coding sequence is TGCGCCAGCAGTGGGGGGTGGACAAGCGGTTACCACTACGAGCAGTACTTC. Its protein product is CASSGGWTSGYHYEQYF.

This clonotype was seen ten or more times. As DNA, the CDR3 is TGTGCCAGCAGCCCGCGAGGACAGGTCGGCAATGAGCAGTTCTTC. Its protein is CASSPRGQVGNEQFF. The rearrangement joins TRBV11-2 to TRBJ2-1; TRBD1 agrees at 7 bases. This CDR3 comprises 15 residues. Per germline, CDR1 SGHAT and CDR2 FQNNGV. The ends lost 5 bases at V and 6 bases at J; junction bases unmatched: 10.

In its sample, this clonotype was seen many times. This rearrangement joins TRBV14 to TRBJ2-5; 7 bases agree with TRBD2. Per the germline V gene, CDR1 is SGHDN and CDR2 is FVKESK. Trimming cost V 0 bases and J 0 bases; bases outside gene matches: 4. The CDR3 loop spans 16 amino acids. The CDR3 DNA reads TGTGCCAGCAGCCAAGATCTAGCGGTGTACCAAGAGACCCAGTACTTC. Translating it yields CASSQDLAVYQETQYF.

With regard to this clonotype: A much larger clone lies a single base off, so this may be a read error. V gene TRBV6-1 combines with J gene TRBJ1-1, with 11 bases identical to TRBD1. Germline trimming cut 6 bases from V and 5 bases from J; bases unmatched to any gene: 5. The CDR3 is 14 residues long. The germline CDR1 and CDR2 sequences are MNHNS and SASEGT. CDR3 coding DNA: TGTGCCAGCAGCGCCGGGACAGGGGGAACTGAAGCTTTCTTT. Translated: CASSAGTGGTEAFF.

This clonotype was counted at least ten times. J is TRBJ1-4 and V is TRBV28; TRBD1 matches at 11 bases. CDR1 is MDHEN, CDR2 SYDVKM, per germline. CDR3 length: 11 residues. After removal of 7 bases from V and 16 bases from J, the junction contained 5 bases not matched to a gene. The CDR3: CASIGQGAAFF. The CDR3 DNA sequence: TGTGCCAGCATTGGACAGGGGGCTGCGTTTTTT.

This clonotype has at least ten counts. V gene TRBV20-1 combines with J gene TRBJ2-7; D gene unclear. The CDR3 has 11 amino acids. Trimming cost V 3 bases and J 5 bases, with 8 bases left between them. CDR1 is DFQATT, CDR2 SNEGSKA, per germline (reference sequence). CDR3 in amino acids: CSASVGNEQYF. In DNA, the CDR3 is TGCAGTGCTAGCGTGGGGAACGAGCAGTACTTC.

Note on this clonotype: At one end the junction does not follow the germline gene, possibly because of a read error. This chain uses TRBV10-3 with TRBJ1-3; maybe TRBD1 (5 bases). CDR1 is ENHRY and CDR2 is SYGVKD in the germline V gene. The length of the CDR3 is 17 residues. CDR3 amino acids: CTISSSPGGGSGNTIYF. The CDR3 DNA reads TGTACCATCTCCTCTTCCCCCGGGGGGGGCTCTGGAAACACCATATATTTT.

Ten or more counts support this clonotype. The chain uses TRBV7-2 and TRBJ1-4; D might be TRBD1 (6 bases). The V end lost 6 bases, the J end lost 7 bases, and 15 bases lay between the germline ends. Germline CDR1 and CDR2: SGHTA and FQGNSA. The CDR3 loop spans 14 amino acids. The CDR3: CASSQQGGGEKLFF. CDR3 coding DNA: TGTGCCAGCAGTCAACAGGGAGGCGGTGAAAAACTGTTTTTT.

Many counts were recorded for this clonotype. The chain joins TRBV27 to TRBJ1-1, with a possible D match to TRBD1 (5 bases). The germline gives CDR1 MNHEY, CDR2 SMNVEV (reference sequence). V lost 7 bases and J 5 bases, leaving 20 bases between the germline ends. The CDR3 contains 15 residues. The CDR3 DNA sequence: TGTGCCAGCACCTTACTCGGGACCGGGAATACTGAAGCTTTCTTT. As protein: CASTLLGTGNTEAFF.

The table lists this clonotype with many counts. The chain has TRBV11-2 and TRBJ2-3, with TRBD2 matching 13 bases. Looked up from germline, CDR1 is SGHAT and CDR2 is FQNNGV. Unmatched junction bases numbered 7, after V lost 5 bases and J lost 5 bases. The CDR3 sequence is 16 residues long. The CDR3 DNA reads as TGTGCCAGCAGCACCTGGACTAGCGGGAGCGAAGATACGCAGTATTTT. Protein: CASSTWTSGSEDTQYF.